This TCR beta chain stems from a study of Graves' ophthalmopathy and Graves' hyperthyroidism. As the template, RNA transcripts were used to amplify TCR beta CDR3 regions. Second-round multiplex PCR followed a first-round RT-PCR using HTBI primers. TCRdb itself ran the multiplex PCR reads through MiXCR, one entry per CDR3 protein. The sample shows roughly 220,000 distinct CDR3 sequences, 45% to 55% of them seen only once. The V end lost 0 bases, the J end lost 1 base, and 7 bases lay between the germline ends. In germline, CDR1 is SGHRS, CDR2 YFSETQ. The CDR3 extends over 14 amino acids. Specimen: peripheral blood. V and J are TRBV5-1 and TRBJ1-1, with TRBD1 as a possible D gene (5 bases). The clonotype comes from an adult man with Graves' ophthalmopathy. The CDR3 reads CASSLATANTEAFF. As DNA, the CDR3 is TGCGCCAGCAGCTTGGCGACAGCGAACACTGAAGCTTTCTTT.